The clone carrying this T cell receptor (beta chain) was seen many times. From germline, CDR1 is MDHEN and CDR2 SYDVKM. This CDR3 is 16 amino acids long. Trimming took off 3 bases at V and 6 bases at J, with 18 bases between the two ends. It was RNA transcripts that yielded the amplified TCR beta CDR3 regions. An initial round of RT-PCR targeting the TCR CDR3 relied on the HTBI primer set. Each CDR3 protein is one row after TCRdb ran MiXCR on the multiplex PCR reads. The table has around 420,000 distinct CDR3 sequences, less than 20% seen once; the top ten hold 13% to 15%. No progression to ophthalmopathy during 18 months of follow-up defined stable disease. Orbital computed tomography, thyroid ultrasound, serum thyroxine and TRAb, and clinical symptoms together informed the diagnoses. Out of roughly 10 ml of fresh peripheral blood came the PBMCs. This sample stems from a study of T cells in Graves' hyperthyroidism and ophthalmopathy. Study-wide background: Blood was drawn when the patient was first diagnosed and still untreated.

The V gene is TRBV28, the J gene TRBJ1-5; D gene unclear. The sequenced material came from blood. The TCR was taken from a woman aged 18-35 years with Graves' hyperthyroidism. CDR3 in amino acids: CASSLRYRILLQPQHF. In nucleotides, the CDR3 is TGTGCCAGCAGTTTGCGTTATAGGATCCTACTTCAGCCCCAGCATTTT. Drawing the rest from reference TRBV28 and TRBJ1-5, the complete variable domain is DVKVTQSSRYLVKRTGEKVFLECVQDMDHENMFWYRQDPGLGLRLIYFSYDVKMKEKGDIPEGYSVSREKKERFSLILESASTNQTSMYLCASSLRYRILLQPQHFGDGTRLSIL.